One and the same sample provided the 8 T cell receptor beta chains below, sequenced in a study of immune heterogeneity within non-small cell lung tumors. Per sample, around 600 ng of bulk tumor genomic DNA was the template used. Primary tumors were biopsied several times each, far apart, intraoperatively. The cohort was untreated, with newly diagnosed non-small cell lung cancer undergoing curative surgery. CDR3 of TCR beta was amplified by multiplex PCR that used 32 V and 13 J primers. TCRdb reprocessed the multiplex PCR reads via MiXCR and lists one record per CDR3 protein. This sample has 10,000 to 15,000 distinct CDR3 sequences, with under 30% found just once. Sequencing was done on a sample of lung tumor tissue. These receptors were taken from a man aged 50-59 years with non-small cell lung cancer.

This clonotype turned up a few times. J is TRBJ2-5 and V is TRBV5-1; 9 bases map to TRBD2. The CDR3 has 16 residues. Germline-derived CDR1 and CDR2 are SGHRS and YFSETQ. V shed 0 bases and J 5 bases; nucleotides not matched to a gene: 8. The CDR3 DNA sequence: TGCGCCAGCAGCTTGGATTTTGCGGGAGGGCGTGAGACCCAGTACTTC. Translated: CASSLDFAGGRETQYF.

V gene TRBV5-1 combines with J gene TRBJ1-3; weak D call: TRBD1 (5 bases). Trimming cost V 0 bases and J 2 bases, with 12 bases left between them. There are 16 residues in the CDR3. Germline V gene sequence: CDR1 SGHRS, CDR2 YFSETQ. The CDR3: CASSLDPGLTGNTIYF. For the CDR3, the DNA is TGCGCCAGCAGCTTGGATCCGGGGCTGACTGGAAACACCATATATTTT.

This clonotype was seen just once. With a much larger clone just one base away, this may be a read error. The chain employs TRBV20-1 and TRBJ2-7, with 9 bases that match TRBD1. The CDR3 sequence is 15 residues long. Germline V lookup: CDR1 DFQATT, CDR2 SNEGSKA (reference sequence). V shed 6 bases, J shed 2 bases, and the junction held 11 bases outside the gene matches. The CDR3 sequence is CSAKLDGTGTYEQYF. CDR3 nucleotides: TGCAGTGCGAAATTAGACGGGACAGGGACCTACGAGCAGTACTTC.

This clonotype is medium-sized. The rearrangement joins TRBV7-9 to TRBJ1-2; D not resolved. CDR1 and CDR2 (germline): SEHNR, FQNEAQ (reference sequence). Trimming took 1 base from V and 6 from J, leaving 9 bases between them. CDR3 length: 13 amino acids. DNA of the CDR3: TGTGCCAGCAGCTTAGACAGCTTCCATGGCTACACCTTC. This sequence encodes CASSLDSFHGYTF.

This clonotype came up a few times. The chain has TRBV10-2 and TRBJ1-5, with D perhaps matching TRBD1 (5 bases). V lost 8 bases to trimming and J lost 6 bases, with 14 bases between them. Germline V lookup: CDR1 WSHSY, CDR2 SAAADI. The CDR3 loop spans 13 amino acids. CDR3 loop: CASVGGIGQPQHF. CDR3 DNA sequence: TGCGCCAGCGTGGGGGGTATAGGTCAGCCCCAGCATTTT.

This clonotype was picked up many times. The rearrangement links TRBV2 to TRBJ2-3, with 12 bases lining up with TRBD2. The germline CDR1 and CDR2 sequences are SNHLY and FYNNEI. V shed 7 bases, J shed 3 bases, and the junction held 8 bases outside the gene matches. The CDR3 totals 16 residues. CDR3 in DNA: TGTGCCAGCACCCAAAGACTAGCGGGGGCGACAGATACGCAGTATTTT. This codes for CASTQRLAGATDTQYF.

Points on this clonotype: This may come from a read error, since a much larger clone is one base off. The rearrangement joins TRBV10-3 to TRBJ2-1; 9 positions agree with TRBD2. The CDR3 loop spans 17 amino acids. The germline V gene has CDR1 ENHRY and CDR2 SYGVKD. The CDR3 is CAISESEASGDYKEQFF. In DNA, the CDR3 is TGTGCCATCAGTGAGTCTGAGGCTAGCGGGGATTACAAAGAGCAGTTCTTC.

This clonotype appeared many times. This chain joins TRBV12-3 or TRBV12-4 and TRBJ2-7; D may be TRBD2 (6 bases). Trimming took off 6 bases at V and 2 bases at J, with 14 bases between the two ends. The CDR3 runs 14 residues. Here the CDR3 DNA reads TGTGCCAGCAGCGTGGGGGGTGGGGCCTACGAGCAGTACTTC. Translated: CASSVGGGAYEQYF.